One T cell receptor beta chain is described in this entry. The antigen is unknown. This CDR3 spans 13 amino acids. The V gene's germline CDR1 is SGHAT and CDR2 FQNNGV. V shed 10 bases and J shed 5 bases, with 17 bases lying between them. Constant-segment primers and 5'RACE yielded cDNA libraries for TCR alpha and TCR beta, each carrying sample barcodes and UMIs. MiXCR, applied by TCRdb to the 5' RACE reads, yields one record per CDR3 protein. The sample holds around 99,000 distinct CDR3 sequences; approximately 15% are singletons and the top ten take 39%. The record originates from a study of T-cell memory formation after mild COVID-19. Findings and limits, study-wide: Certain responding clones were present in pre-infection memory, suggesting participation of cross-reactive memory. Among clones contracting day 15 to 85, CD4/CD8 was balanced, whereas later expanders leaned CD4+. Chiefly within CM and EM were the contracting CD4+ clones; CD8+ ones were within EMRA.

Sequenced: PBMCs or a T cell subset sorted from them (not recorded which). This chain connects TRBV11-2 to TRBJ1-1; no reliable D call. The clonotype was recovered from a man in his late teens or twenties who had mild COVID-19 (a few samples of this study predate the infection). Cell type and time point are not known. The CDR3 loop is CANRPPGETEAFF. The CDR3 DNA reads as TGTGCCAACCGGCCGCCTGGGGAGACTGAAGCTTTCTTT.